The 13 T cell receptor beta chains reported below all come from one sample, sequenced in a study of T cell changes during pregnancy in multiple sclerosis. Clones were read by immunoSEQ multiplex PCR, and TCRdb kept only the in-frame ones, dropping some. The data contain over 50,000 clones, 85% to 90% of them seen just once; the ten biggest clones take up 5.3%. Input material: peripheral blood from another person, used as feeder cells. The receptors were sampled from a human donor whose cells served as feeder cells for cultures in a pregnancy study.

This chain uses TRBV15 with TRBJ1-3; a possible D gene is TRBD1 (6 bases). The CDR3 is made up of 17 amino acids. Germline-derived CDR1 and CDR2 are LNHNV and YYDKDF (reference sequence). V was clipped by 1 base and J by 0 bases, with 13 bases between them. The CDR3 sequence: CATSRVGEGVSGNTIYF. CDR3 DNA: TGTGCCACCAGCAGAGTCGGGGAGGGGGTCTCTGGAAACACCATATATTTT.

The chain has TRBV7-2 and TRBJ2-7; D might be TRBD2 (5 bases). The CDR3 is 16 amino acids. Germline values: CDR1 SGHTA, CDR2 FQGNSA. The V end lost 2 bases, the J end lost 0 bases, and 14 bases lay between the germline ends. CDR3 nucleotides: TGTGCCAGCAGCTTAACATCCGGACTTAGCTCCTACGAGCAGTACTTC. It translates to CASSLTSGLSSYEQYF.

The chain recombines TRBV9 with TRBJ2-2, with D possibly being TRBD2 (6 bases). The CDR3 has 15 amino acids. V shed 0 bases and J shed 2 bases, with 8 bases lying between them. Germline CDR1 reads SGDLS; CDR2 reads YYNGEE. The CDR3 bases are TGTGCCAGCAGCGTAGACGGGGGAAACACCGGGGAGCTGTTTTTT. This codes for CASSVDGGNTGELFF.

The chain combines TRBV5-1 with TRBJ2-2, with D possibly called TRBD1 or TRBD2 (5 bases each). The germline V gene has CDR1 SGHRS and CDR2 YFSETQ. Trimming stripped 1 base from V and 4 bases from J, with 11 bases between. The CDR3 contains 15 residues. The CDR3 reads CASSLLERGTGELFF. The CDR3 nucleotides read TGCGCCAGCAGCTTGCTGGAGAGGGGCACCGGGGAGCTGTTTTTT.

The rearrangement joins TRBV29-1 to TRBJ2-5; TRBD1 aligns across 7 bases. The germline gives CDR1 SQVTM, CDR2 ANQGSEA. J gave up 4 bases and V 2 bases, and 4 bases lay outside the gene matches. The CDR3 is 13 residues long. CDR3 bases: TGCAGCGTTGAACAAGGGGGCGTAGAGACCCAGTACTTC. It encodes CSVEQGGVETQYF.

V usage is TRBV7-6 and J usage is TRBJ2-1, with TRBD2 matching 11 bases. Unmatched junction bases numbered 7, after V lost 3 bases and J lost 9 bases. The CDR3 loop spans 15 amino acids. In germline, CDR1 is SGHVS, CDR2 FNYEAQ. The CDR3 region is CASSFSGGAKGEQFF. CDR3 DNA sequence: TGTGCCAGCAGCTTTAGCGGGGGGGCCAAGGGTGAGCAGTTCTTC.

The chain links TRBV19 to TRBJ2-3; 7 bases fit TRBD2. The CDR3 is 15 residues long. V lost 3 bases and J lost 4; bases outside the gene matches: 7. CDR1 LNHDA and CDR2 SQIVND come from the germline V gene (reference sequence). CDR3 DNA sequence: TGTGCCAGTAGTATTTTGGGGGGGGTGTCAGATACGCAGTATTTT. Encoded protein: CASSILGGVSDTQYF.

The CDR3 DNA follows: TGCAGCGTTGTTTTCCCCTCGGAGACCCAGTACTTC. Amino acid sequence: CSVVFPSETQYF. V is TRBV29-1 and J is TRBJ2-5; D gene uncertain. The ends were cut back, 4 bases at V and 5 bases at J, with 11 bases in the middle. Germline CDR1 reads SQVTM; CDR2 reads ANQGSEA. The CDR3 covers 12 residues.

The rearrangement links TRBV6-1 to TRBJ1-3; D ambiguous. With 6 bases removed from V and 0 bases from J, the gap between germline ends came to 9 bases. The CDR3 length is 14 residues. Germline CDR1 and CDR2: MNHNS and SASEGT. The chain's CDR3 is CASSPNSSGNTIYF. CDR3 nucleotides: TGTGCCAGCAGCCCCAACAGCTCTGGAAACACCATATATTTT.

The V call is TRBV4-2, the J call TRBJ1-3; the D gene is possibly TRBD1 (6 bases). CDR1 and CDR2 from the germline V gene are LGHNA and YNFKEQ. V lost 1 base and J 4 bases, leaving 11 bases between the germline ends. This CDR3 is built from 15 residues. The CDR3 is CASSQAGAEGNTIYF. The CDR3 DNA follows: TGTGCCAGCAGCCAAGCAGGGGCCGAGGGAAACACCATATATTTT.

The V gene is TRBV9, the J gene TRBJ1-6; no reliable D call. This CDR3 spans 14 amino acids. Per the germline V gene, CDR1 is SGDLS and CDR2 is YYNGEE. Between the trimmed V and J ends, which lost 4 bases and 5 bases, there was a span of 10 bases. CDR3 sequence reads: CASSPGKDNSPLHF. Written as DNA, the CDR3 is TGTGCCAGCAGCCCGGGCAAGGATAATTCACCCCTCCACTTT. Supplemented by reference TRBV9 and TRBJ1-6, the full variable domain reads DSGVTQTPKHLITATGQRVTLRCSPRSGDLSVYWYQQSLDQGLQFLIQYYNGEERAKGNILERFSAQQFPDLHSELNLSSLELGDSALYFCASSPGKDNSPLHFGNGTRLTVT.

This sequence joins TRBV11-3 and TRBJ1-5; D not resolved. This CDR3 contains 13 residues. CDR1 is SGHNT, CDR2 YENEEA, per germline. With 1 base removed from V and 15 bases from J, the gap between germline ends came to 16 bases. CDR3 bases: TGTGCCAGCAGCTTAGGAGCCGCTCCGAAACGGCATTTT. Its protein is CASSLGAAPKRHF.

This sequence joins TRBV7-3 and TRBJ2-6; D is unresolved. Germline CDR1 is SGHTA and CDR2 is FQGTGA. Deletions cut 2 bases from V and 2 bases from J, with 7 bases between. The CDR3 covers 15 residues. For the CDR3, the DNA is TGTGCCAGCAGCTTATTCGCAGCTGGGGCCAACGTCCTGACTTTC. The encoded protein is CASSLFAAGANVLTF.